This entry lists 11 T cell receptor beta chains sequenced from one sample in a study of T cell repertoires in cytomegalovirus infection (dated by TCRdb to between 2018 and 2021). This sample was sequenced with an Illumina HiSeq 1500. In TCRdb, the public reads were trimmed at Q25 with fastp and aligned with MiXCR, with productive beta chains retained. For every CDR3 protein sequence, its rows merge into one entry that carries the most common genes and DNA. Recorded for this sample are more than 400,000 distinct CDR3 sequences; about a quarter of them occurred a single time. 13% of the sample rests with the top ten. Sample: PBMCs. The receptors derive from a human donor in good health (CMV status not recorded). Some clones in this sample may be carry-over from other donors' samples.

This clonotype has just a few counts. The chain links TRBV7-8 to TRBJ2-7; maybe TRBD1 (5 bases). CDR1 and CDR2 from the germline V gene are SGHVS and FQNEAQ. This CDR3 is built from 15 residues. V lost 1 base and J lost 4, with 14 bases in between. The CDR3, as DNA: TGTGCCAGCAGCTTAGGGGCAGGGCCTGTTTACGAGCAGTACGTC. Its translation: CASSLGAGPVYEQYV.

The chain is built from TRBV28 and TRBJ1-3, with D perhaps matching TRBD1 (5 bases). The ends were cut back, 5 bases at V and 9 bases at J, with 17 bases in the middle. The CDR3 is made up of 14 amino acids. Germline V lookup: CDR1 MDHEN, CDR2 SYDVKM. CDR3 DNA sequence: TGTGCCAGCAGTCCACACGGGACTTCTGTCACCATATATTTT. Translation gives CASSPHGTSVTIYF.

The CDR3, as DNA: TGTGCCAGCAGCCAAGCCATCACTAGCGGGAGCGGTGAGACCCAGTACTTC. This sequence encodes CASSQAITSGSGETQYF. The J gene is TRBJ2-5, the V gene TRBV14; 11 bases line up with TRBD2. This CDR3 comprises 17 residues. Germline V CDR1 and CDR2: SGHDN, FVKESK. After removal of 1 base from V and 5 bases from J, the junction contained 9 bases not matched to a gene.

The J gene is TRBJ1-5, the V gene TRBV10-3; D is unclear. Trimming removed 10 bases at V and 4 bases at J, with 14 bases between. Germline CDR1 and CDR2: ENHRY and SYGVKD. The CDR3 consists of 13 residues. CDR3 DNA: TGTGCCAGCCGCGTCCAGGTTAATCAGCCCCAGCATTTT. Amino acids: CASRVQVNQPQHF.

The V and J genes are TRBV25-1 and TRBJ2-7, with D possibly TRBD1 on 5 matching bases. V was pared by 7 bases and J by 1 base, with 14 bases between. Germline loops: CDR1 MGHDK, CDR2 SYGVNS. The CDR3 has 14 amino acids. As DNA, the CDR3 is TGTGCCAGCACCGAAGGGGTTGATTCCTACGAGCAGTACTTC. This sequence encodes CASTEGVDSYEQYF.

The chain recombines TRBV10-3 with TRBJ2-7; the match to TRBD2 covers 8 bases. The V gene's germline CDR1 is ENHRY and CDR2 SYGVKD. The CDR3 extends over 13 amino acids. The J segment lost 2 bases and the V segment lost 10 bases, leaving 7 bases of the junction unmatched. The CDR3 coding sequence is TGTGCCACGGGGGGGCAGGTAACCTACGAGCAGTACTTC. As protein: CATGGQVTYEQYF.

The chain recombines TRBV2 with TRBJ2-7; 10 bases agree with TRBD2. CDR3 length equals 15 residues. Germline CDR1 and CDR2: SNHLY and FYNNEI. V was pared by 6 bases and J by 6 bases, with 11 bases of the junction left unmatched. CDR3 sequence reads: CASSPRGTSGAEQYF. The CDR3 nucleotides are TGTGCCAGCAGCCCCAGGGGAACTAGCGGGGCCGAGCAGTACTTC.

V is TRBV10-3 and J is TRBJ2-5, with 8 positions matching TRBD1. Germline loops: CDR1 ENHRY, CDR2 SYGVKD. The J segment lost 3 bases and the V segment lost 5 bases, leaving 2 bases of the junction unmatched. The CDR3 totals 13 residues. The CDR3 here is CAISSDREETQYF. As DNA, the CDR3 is TGTGCCATCAGTTCGGACAGGGAAGAGACCCAGTACTTC.

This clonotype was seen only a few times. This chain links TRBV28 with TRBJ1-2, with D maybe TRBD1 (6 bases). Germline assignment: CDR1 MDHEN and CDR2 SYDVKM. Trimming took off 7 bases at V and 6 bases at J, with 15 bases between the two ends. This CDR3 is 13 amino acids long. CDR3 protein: CASNLRGGHGYTF. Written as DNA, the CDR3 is TGTGCCAGCAACCTAAGGGGGGGGCATGGCTACACCTTC.

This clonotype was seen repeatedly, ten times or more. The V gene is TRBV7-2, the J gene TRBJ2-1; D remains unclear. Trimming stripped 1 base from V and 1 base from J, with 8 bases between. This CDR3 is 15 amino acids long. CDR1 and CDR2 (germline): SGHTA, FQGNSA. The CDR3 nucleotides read TGTGCCAGCAGCTTAGGTTCCCGGTCCTACAATGAGCAGTTCTTC. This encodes CASSLGSRSYNEQFF.

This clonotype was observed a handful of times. The CDR3 coding sequence is TGTGCCAGCAGCTTCATAAGGGTCGGGTCCAACTCCTACGAGCAGTACTTC. Encoded protein: CASSFIRVGSNSYEQYF. The chain recombines TRBV11-2 with TRBJ2-7; D gene uncertain. Germline values: CDR1 SGHAT, CDR2 FQNNGV. V lost 3 bases to trimming and J lost 0 bases, with 18 bases between them. The CDR3 length is 17 residues.